The sequence of this TCR beta chain was determined in a study of chemoradiotherapy in HPV16-positive cancers. Broader study findings: HPV-responsive T-cell expansion during chemoradiotherapy was linked to improved recurrence-free survival in HPV16-positive patients. During treatment, candidate HPV-specific clones and E7-related motifs expanded in tumor. The functional HPV-specific definition rests on just a couple of HPV16-positive patients.

V lost 0 bases to trimming and J lost 7 bases; unmatched junction nucleotides: 8. CDR1 and CDR2 from the germline V gene are SGHRS and YFSETQ. This CDR3 is 16 amino acids long. This clone was counted a single time. Its specificity is not known. Assay: immunoSEQ multiplex PCR; the TCRdb copy retains only in-frame clones and omits some. Counted here are fewer than 13,000 clones, 80% to 85% occurring once; the ten biggest clones make up around 3%. The material sequenced was blood, taken from a patient who underwent chemoradiotherapy. This TCR came from a human donor with HPV-associated anogenital cancer. The V and J genes are TRBV5-1 and TRBJ1-3, with 9 nucleotides matching TRBD1. The CDR3 DNA is TGCGCCAGCAGCTTGGCACCGGGACAGGGATCGAACACCATATATTTT. Translation: CASSLAPGQGSNTIYF.